There are a few counts of the clone carrying this TCR beta chain. Its antigen is still unknown. The source of the sample is a study of spatial heterogeneity in lung cancer. At the level of the study: There were some 70 donors, all of them untreated patients with early-stage non-small cell lung cancer. In the raw reads, each unique TCR and UMI combination was present more than ten times on average. Study-level points and caveats: There were more appearances of ubiquitous expanded tumor TCRs in blood at resection than at follow-up.

The CDR3 consists of 13 residues. With V trimmed by 3 bases and J by 6 bases, 8 bases remained unmatched. Germline V lookup: CDR1 DFQATT, CDR2 SNEGSKA (reference sequence). TCRdb re-analysed the 5' RACE reads in MiXCR, keeping a single row per CDR3 protein. The repertoire holds over 85,000 distinct CDR3 sequences, with 19% as singletons. Time point: blood at routine non-recurrence follow-up after resection. Sequencing of whole RNA from tumor, nontumor lung or frozen PBMC involved no sorting. This clonotype was sampled from a male donor with early-stage non-small cell lung cancer. The V call is TRBV20-1, the J call TRBJ2-7, with 7 bases identical to TRBD2. Specimen: PBMCs, collected at follow-up. The CDR3 loop reads CSARRELGSEQYF. The CDR3 DNA reads TGCAGTGCTAGGCGGGAGTTGGGTTCCGAGCAGTACTTC.